This T cell receptor beta chain originates from a study of PD-1 blockade in classical Hodgkin lymphoma. Study conclusions and caveats: Relapsed/refractory patients reportedly had lower baseline diversity than newly diagnosed patients. With CD4+ cells, TCR diversity rose significantly by C4D1, but not with CD8+ cells. For complete responders, baseline diversity was comparable to that of newly diagnosed patients.

Stated time point: cycle 4 day 1 (C4D1), after 6 weeks of nivolumab. Every patient relapsed after autologous stem cell transplantation, and brentuximab vedotin exposure varied. Magnetic negative selection of thawed PBMCs yielded the CD8+ T cells. Best responses included complete response and partial response; otherwise, the best response was progressive disease. V was trimmed by 5 bases and J by 3 bases, leaving 5 bases between them. This CDR3 has 11 residues. Looked up from germline, CDR1 is MNHEY and CDR2 is SMNVEV (reference sequence). TCRdb keeps only in-frame clones here, not all; method: immunoSEQ multiplex PCR. Altogether 15,000 to 20,000 clones are present, less than 90% being singletons, with the ten largest covering 5%. Of note for this clone: The antigen remains undetermined.

The sequence derives from a human donor with classical Hodgkin lymphoma. The sample in question was CD8+ T cells from blood, obtained before the fourth cycle of nivolumab. The chain is built from TRBV27 and TRBJ2-7; D remains unclear. The CDR3 DNA reads TGTGCCAGCAGTGTTGGCTACGAGCAGTACTTC. It is translated as CASSVGYEQYF.